This is a list of T cell receptor beta chains from one sample in a study of blood T cell repertoires in COVID-19. Produced via immunoSEQ multiplex PCR; TCRdb's table is partial and in-frame only. The sample has 320,000 or so clones; about 88% are singletons. Input material: PBMCs or T cells enriched from blood (not recorded which). These receptors all come from a young woman who had recovered from COVID-19. Each CDR3 is given with its conserved first and last residue. The D gene is left open where the match is weak. Expanded clones are given a class, and other clones once, few, many or no size at all.

v_gene,abundance,d_gene,j_gene,CDR3aa,CDR3nt
TRBV7-6,NA,TRBD1,TRBJ1-5,CASSLGTGASNQPQHF,TGTGCCAGCAGCTTAGGGACAGGGGCAAGCAATCAGCCCCAGCATTTT
TRBV7-2,few,NA,TRBJ1-2,CASSTTTGNGYTF,TGTGCCAGCAGCACTACGACGGGGAATGGCTACACCTTC
TRBV10-3,few,TRBD1,TRBJ2-3,CAISDPGQGSADTQYF,TGTGCCATCAGTGACCCGGGACAGGGGAGTGCAGATACGCAGTATTTT
TRBV7-2,NA,TRBD1,TRBJ1-3,CASSGPTGVSGNTIYF,TGTGCCAGCAGCGGACCCACAGGGGTCTCTGGAAACACCATATATTTT
TRBV19,NA,NA,TRBJ1-2,CASSASGLNGYTF,TGTGCCAGTAGTGCGTCAGGGTTGAACGGCTACACCTTC
TRBV25-1,NA,NA,TRBJ1-2,CASSEDREGDGYTF,TGTGCCAGCAGTGAAGATAGGGAAGGGGATGGCTACACCTTC
TRBV25-1,NA,NA,TRBJ1-3,CASSASSLRNTIYF,TGTGCCAGCAGTGCCTCGAGTTTGCGAAACACCATATATTTT
TRBV10-3,NA,TRBD1,TRBJ2-6,CAIRGPGTVSPSGANVLTF,TGTGCCATCAGGGGGCCCGGGACAGTCTCTCCCTCTGGGGCCAACGTCCTGACTTTC
TRBV7-9,NA,NA,TRBJ1-4,CASSLRTERGHEKLFF,TGTGCCAGCAGCTTGAGGACCGAGCGGGGCCATGAAAAACTGTTTTTT
TRBV29-1,NA,TRBD2,TRBJ2-7,CSVAPGGGSYEQYF,TGCAGCGTTGCACCTGGGGGGGGCTCCTACGAGCAGTACTTC
TRBV5-5,NA,TRBD1,TRBJ2-7,CASSPDRGYEQYF,TGTGCCAGCAGTCCGGACAGGGGTTACGAGCAGTACTTC
TRBV7-9,NA,NA,TRBJ2-7,CASSFPTGRIRGEQYF,TGTGCCAGCAGCTTCCCGACAGGTCGTATCCGGGGCGAGCAGTACTTC
TRBV11-2,NA,NA,TRBJ1-1,CASSFQASNTEAFF,TGTGCCAGCAGCTTCCAGGCCTCGAACACTGAAGCTTTCTTT
TRBV10-2,NA,TRBD1,TRBJ2-7,CASRRTGSSYEQYF,TGCGCCAGCAGGAGGACAGGGAGCTCCTACGAGCAGTACTTC
TRBV30,few,TRBD2,TRBJ2-2,CAWSVLGGTGELFF,TGTGCCTGGAGTGTTTTGGGAGGGACCGGGGAGCTGTTTTTT
TRBV27,NA,TRBD1,TRBJ2-7,CASGERSGTGAEQYF,TGTGCCAGCGGGGAGCGGAGTGGGACAGGGGCCGAGCAGTACTTC
TRBV11-3,NA,TRBD2,TRBJ2-7,CASSLARGLAGVEQYF,TGTGCCAGCAGTCTCGCGAGGGGACTAGCGGGGGTGGAGCAGTACTTC
TRBV5-8,NA,NA,TRBJ2-1,CASSLVGGIHNEQFF,TGTGCCAGCAGCTTGGTAGGCGGGATCCACAATGAGCAGTTCTTC
TRBV18,NA,TRBD1,TRBJ2-7,CASSPPPGQVYEQYF,TGTGCCAGCTCACCACCCCCGGGACAGGTCTACGAGCAGTACTTC
TRBV10-3,once,NA,TRBJ1-1,CAISRGVGNTEAFF,TGTGCCATCAGCCGGGGAGTCGGAAACACTGAAGCTTTCTTT
TRBV18,NA,TRBD2,TRBJ2-7,CASSPGTGGYYEQYF,TGTGCCAGCTCACCCGGAACGGGAGGATACTACGAGCAGTACTTC
TRBV3-1/TRBV3-2,NA,TRBD1,TRBJ1-4,CASGTGGGGNEKLFF,TGTGCCAGCGGGACAGGGGGCGGAGGGAATGAAAAACTGTTTTTT
TRBV7-8,NA,TRBD1,TRBJ2-7,CASSLDWTGGGEQYF,TGTGCCAGCAGCTTAGACTGGACAGGGGGAGGCGAGCAGTACTTC
TRBV4-1,NA,NA,TRBJ2-2,CASSQAARDTGELFF,TGCGCCAGCAGCCAAGCCGCCCGAGACACCGGGGAGCTGTTTTTT
TRBV28,NA,NA,TRBJ1-2,CASAGSAGYGYTF,TGTGCCAGCGCGGGGAGCGCGGGCTATGGCTACACCTTC
TRBV7-2,NA,TRBD2,TRBJ2-3,CASSHGLGFTDTQYF,TGTGCCAGCAGCCATGGACTAGGATTCACAGATACGCAGTATTTT
TRBV15,NA,NA,TRBJ1-1,CATSSDRGRVTEAFF,TGTGCCACCAGCAGTGACCGGGGTAGGGTCACTGAAGCTTTCTTT
TRBV30,NA,NA,TRBJ2-7,CACKQAGSEQYF,TGTGCCTGCAAACAGGCCGGGTCCGAGCAGTACTTC
TRBV7-6,NA,TRBD2,TRBJ2-5,CASSLGSGGARETQYF,TGTGCCAGCAGCTTGGGGAGCGGGGGGGCGAGAGAGACCCAGTACTTC
TRBV28,NA,TRBD1,TRBJ1-1,CASRKPRTGGETEAFF,TGTGCCAGCAGAAAGCCTCGGACAGGGGGCGAAACTGAAGCTTTCTTT